The TCR beta chain under discussion was sequenced for a study of blood T cell repertoires in COVID-19. Study background: Both acute and convalescent COVID-19 samples were obtained from the United States, Italy and Spain. In each case, the material was cDNA or gDNA derived from T cells, B-cell-depleted T cells, or PBMCs.

Original processing methods: Counts of nucleated cells, estimated from reference gene primer amplification, were obtained. Libraries were prepared by immunoSEQ multiplex PCR; TCRdb keeps only in-frame clonotypes and omits some of them. The V and J calls and clone size come from that table; D and trimming were worked out from the DNA. The sample shows 100,000 to 150,000 clones, roughly 74% of them seen only once. CDR1 and CDR2 (germline): DFQATT, SNEGSKA (reference sequence). The CDR3 length is 11 residues. Trimming removed 5 bases from V and 4 bases from J, with 6 bases in between. This receptor was taken from a man in his 60s with acute or convalescent COVID-19. V usage is TRBV20-1 and J usage is TRBJ1-3; D not resolved. Sequencing was performed on peripheral blood. In DNA, the CDR3 is TGCAGTGCTTCCCAGGGAAACACCATATATTTT. This encodes CSASQGNTIYF.